This T cell receptor (beta chain) comes out of a study of TIL therapy for anti-PD-1-resistant metastatic lung cancer. As to this clone: Its antigen is as yet unknown.

The sample's time point: pre-treatment sample, taken before nivolumab and TIL therapy. Study conclusions and caveats: Treatment-naive, never-smoker and oncogene-addicted patients were overrepresented in this highly selected cohort.

The CDR3 covers 15 residues. The V gene end was trimmed by 4 bases and the J gene end by 0 bases; junction bases not matched to a gene: 3. Germline V lookup: CDR1 LGHNA, CDR2 YSLEER. The immunoSEQ assay was v3. Sequencing depth was approximately 2 million read pairs for survey level, about 5-6.5 million for deep. TCRdb's table, derived via immunoSEQ multiplex PCR, lists solely in-frame clones and lacks some. The sample has fewer than 65,000 clones, around four fifths seen once. This specimen was blood, taken at baseline. The V gene is TRBV4-3, the J gene TRBJ1-5; 7 bases match TRBD1. The sequence was collected from a person between 25 and 80 years old with non-small cell lung cancer. The CDR3 is CASSPGTASNQPQHF. The CDR3 DNA sequence: TGCGCCAGCAGCCCGGGGACAGCTAGCAATCAGCCCCAGCATTTT.